Listed below are T cell receptor beta chains from one sample, sequenced in a study of Graves' ophthalmopathy and Graves' hyperthyroidism. MiXCR, applied by TCRdb to the multiplex PCR reads, yields one record per CDR3 protein. The sample has 240,000 or so distinct CDR3 sequences, 40% to 50% seen once. The sequenced material came from peripheral blood. All receptors come from an adult man with Graves' ophthalmopathy. Both conserved end residues are part of each CDR3. The D gene is left open where the match is weak. Clone size appears in some rows only: once, few, many, or a class for an expanded clone.

j_call v_call clone_size d_call cdr3_aa cdr3_nt
TRBJ2-2 TRBV7-2 once . CASSSVINTGELFF TGTGCCAGCAGCTCCGTTATAAACACCGGGGAGCTGTTTTTT
TRBJ2-5 TRBV20-1 few . CSAPGGRMETQYF TGCAGTGCACCTGGAGGGAGAATGGAGACCCAGTACTTC
TRBJ1-5 TRBV5-8 . . CASSLQYSNQPQHF TGTGCCAGCAGCCTCCAGTATAGCAATCAGCCCCAGCATTTT
TRBJ1-1 TRBV3-1 once . CASSQVMGTEAFF TGTGCCAGCAGCCAAGTTATGGGCACTGAAGCTTTCTTT
TRBJ2-2 TRBV25-1 few TRBD2 CASSDRKAGGPGTTGELFF TGTGCCAGCAGTGATAGAAAAGCGGGAGGGCCAGGAACGACCGGGGAGCTGTTTTTT
TRBJ1-2 TRBV29-1 many TRBD1 CSVNRDSYGYTF TGCAGCGTTAACCGGGACAGCTATGGCTACACCTTC
TRBJ1-4 TRBV20-1 few . CSVGNAVDEKLFF TGCAGTGTAGGCAACGCGGTGGATGAAAAACTGTTTTTT
TRBJ2-2 TRBV7-3 . TRBD2 CASSLQTSGVAGELFF TGTGCCAGCAGCTTACAGACTAGCGGGGTGGCCGGGGAGCTGTTTTTT
TRBJ2-2 TRBV12-3/TRBV12-4 . . CASPLRVILTGELFF TGTGCCAGCCCCTTGCGGGTGATTCTCACCGGGGAGCTGTTTTTT
TRBJ1-5 TRBV19 once . CASTVTAYSNQPQHF TGTGCCAGTACCGTGACAGCCTATAGCAATCAGCCCCAGCATTTT
TRBJ2-7 TRBV2 . . CASSVGLAYEQYF TGTGCCAGCAGTGTAGGATTGGCCTACGAGCAGTACTTC
TRBJ1-1 TRBV7-2 few . CASSLSGEVNTEAFF TGTGCCAGCAGTCTGTCAGGGGAGGTAAACACTGAAGCTTTCTTT
TRBJ2-5 TRBV7-8 few . CASSLQGQSQETQYF TGTGCCAGCAGCTTACAGGGGCAGTCCCAAGAGACCCAGTACTTC
TRBJ2-2 TRBV5-1 . . CASSYSRDRGTGELFF TGCGCCAGCAGCTACTCCCGGGACCGGGGGACGGGGGAGCTGTTTTTT
TRBJ2-5 TRBV5-1 few TRBD2 CASSLASGMQETQYF TGCGCCAGCAGCTTGGCTAGCGGGATGCAAGAGACCCAGTACTTC
TRBJ1-4 TRBV12-3/TRBV12-4 . . CASSYGGALNEKLFF TGTGCCAGCAGTTACGGGGGGGCGCTTAATGAAAAACTGTTTTTT
TRBJ2-5 TRBV10-3 few TRBD1 CAIGSGTDPSWAQYF TGTGCCATCGGGTCCGGGACAGACCCCTCCTGGGCCCAGTACTTC
TRBJ1-6 TRBV6-4 . . CASSTPTEPGTDSPLHF TGTGCCAGCAGTACCCCGACCGAACCGGGGACCGATTCACCCCTCCACTTT
TRBJ1-2 TRBV2 many . CASSLTDSYGYTF TGTGCCAGCAGCCTTACGGACAGCTATGGCTACACCTTC
TRBJ1-4 TRBV7-8 few . CASSPFGSTNEKLFF TGTGCCAGCAGCCCCTTCGGGAGTACTAATGAAAAACTGTTTTTT
TRBJ2-7 TRBV19 few TRBD2 CASSATSGGYEQYF TGTGCCAGTAGTGCGACTAGCGGTGGTTACGAGCAGTACTTC
TRBJ2-5 TRBV29-1 few TRBD2 CSVVGTRGETQYF TGCAGCGTTGTAGGGACTAGAGGGGAGACCCAGTACTTC
TRBJ2-7 TRBV2 many TRBD1 CASSDRGYEQYF TGCGCCAGCAGTGACAGGGGCTACGAGCAGTACTTC
TRBJ1-6 TRBV7-2 many . CASSPTVGGQPLHF TGTGCCAGCAGCCCGACAGTTGGGGGACAACCCCTCCACTTT
TRBJ1-1 TRBV24-1 . . CATKGRGDTEAFF TGTGCCACCAAGGGGAGGGGGGACACTGAAGCTTTCTTT
TRBJ1-2 TRBV29-1 . TRBD1 CSATGYGYTF TGCAGCGCGACAGGGTATGGCTACACCTTC
TRBJ1-3 TRBV7-2 few . CASSLELTIPNTIYF TGTGCCAGCAGCTTAGAACTCACCATTCCAAACACCATATATTTT
TRBJ2-7 TRBV7-2 few TRBD1 CASRATLTGPEQYF TGTGCCAGCAGAGCCACTTTGACAGGGCCCGAGCAGTACTTC
TRBJ2-7 TRBV2 few TRBD1 CASSEGQGGREQYF TGTGCCAGCAGTGAGGGACAGGGGGGTCGCGAGCAGTACTTC
TRBJ2-1 TRBV25-1 . . CASSAQEQFF TGTGCCAGCAGTGCCCAGGAGCAGTTCTTC
TRBJ2-7 TRBV7-9 once . CASSSITTGSYEQYF TGTGCCAGCAGCTCCATAACGACAGGATCCTACGAGCAGTACTTC
TRBJ1-1 TRBV7-9 . . CASSLLVTEAFF TGTGCCAGCAGCTTACTGGTTACTGAAGCTTTCTTT
TRBJ2-5 TRBV12-3/TRBV12-4 . . CASSYRDEETQYF TGTGCCAGCAGTTACCGGGACGAAGAGACCCAGTACTTC
TRBJ2-7 TRBV20-1 once . CSAMDTHEQYF TGCAGTGCTATGGACACCCACGAGCAGTACTTC
TRBJ1-4 TRBV7-2 few . CASSINRVEKLFF TGTGCCAGCAGCATAAACAGGGTTGAAAAACTGTTTTTT
TRBJ2-7 TRBV2 many TRBD1 CASSDLKGAEQYF TGTGCCAGCAGTGACCTTAAGGGGGCCGAGCAGTACTTC
TRBJ2-5 TRBV10-2 many TRBD1 CASSVARGQETQYF TGCGCCAGCAGTGTGGCCAGGGGGCAAGAGACCCAGTACTTC
TRBJ2-5 TRBV24-1 . . CATSVGAEETQYF TGTGCCACCAGTGTGGGGGCAGAAGAGACCCAGTACTTC
TRBJ1-1 TRBV20-1 . TRBD1 CSAKTGGTNTEAFF TGCAGTGCTAAGACAGGGGGGACGAACACTGAAGCTTTCTTT
TRBJ1-5 TRBV2 . TRBD1 CASSYRGKNQPQHF TGTGCCAGCAGTTACAGGGGAAAAAATCAGCCCCAGCATTTT
TRBJ2-7 TRBV19 . TRBD1 CASSIGDSSYEQYF TGTGCCAGTAGTATAGGGGACAGCTCCTACGAGCAGTACTTC
TRBJ1-5 TRBV7-9 . . CASSLTGRQPQHF TGTGCCAGCAGCCTGACCGGCCGCCAGCCCCAGCATTTT
TRBJ1-2 TRBV5-6 . TRBD1 CASSPIGGERMNGYTF TGTGCCAGCAGCCCGATAGGGGGCGAGAGGATGAATGGCTACACCTTC
TRBJ2-1 TRBV7-8 . TRBD1 CASSPVGTGGTNEQSF TGTGCCAGCAGCCCAGTGGGGACAGGGGGCACCAATGAGCAGTCCTTC